The 20 T cell receptor beta chains given below trace back to one sample, sequenced in a study of vaccination and CD4 T cells after COVID-19. These receptors lack a known antigen. Cultured CD4+ T-cell DNA underwent Oncomine TCR Beta short-read sequencing. TCRdb re-called the PCR reads with MiXCR, one entry per CDR3 protein. The sample contains around 12,000 distinct CDR3 sequences, roughly 41% of which appear only once. Noted treatment: approximately 10-day PBMC culture with coronavirus spike peptide pools or control peptides (ViraFEST assay). Sequencing used CD4+ T cells from blood, cultured in vitro, obtained after SARS-CoV-2 vaccination. These receptors all come from a human donor who had recovered from COVID-19.

This clonotype came up a few times. The chain is built from TRBV6-5 and TRBJ1-1, with 7 bases matching TRBD1. This CDR3 comprises 13 residues. Germline CDR1 reads MNHEY; CDR2 reads SVGAGI. V trimming: 4 bases; J trimming: 5 bases; junction bases outside the gene matches: 4. Written as DNA, the CDR3 is TGTGCCAGCAGTTTGGTCAGGGGGACTGAAGCTTTCTTT. Translation gives CASSLVRGTEAFF.

This clonotype was recorded a few times. The V call is TRBV7-2, the J call TRBJ1-1; D is unclear. Trimming cost V 2 bases and J 2 bases, with 6 bases left between them. The CDR3 has 13 amino acids. The V gene's germline CDR1 is SGHTA and CDR2 FQGNSA. CDR3 DNA: TGTGCCAGCAGCTTATCCTTAAACACTGAAGCTTTCTTT. Protein product: CASSLSLNTEAFF. Filled out from reference TRBV7-2 and TRBJ1-1, the complete variable domain reads GAGVSQSPSNKVTEKGKDVELRCDPISGHTALYWYRQSLGQGLEFLIYFQGNSAPDKSGLPSDRFSAERTGGSVSTLTIQRTQQEDSAVYLCASSLSLNTEAFFGQGTRLTVV.

This chain connects TRBV28 to TRBJ1-2; TRBD1 aligns across 9 bases. Germline trimming cut 7 bases from V and 5 bases from J; bases unmatched to any gene: 5. Per germline, CDR1 MDHEN and CDR2 SYDVKM. The CDR3 is made up of 13 amino acids. CDR3 protein: CASNEGQGYGYTF. CDR3 coding DNA: TGTGCCAGCAACGAGGGACAGGGATATGGCTACACCTTC.

The rearrangement joins TRBV20-1 to TRBJ1-1; no clear D gene. The CDR3 is 11 residues long. Germline assignment: CDR1 DFQATT and CDR2 SNEGSKA (reference sequence). V was cut by 4 bases and J by 1 base, with 4 bases left in between. The CDR3 DNA reads TGCAGTGCTATACAGAACACTGAAGCTTTCTTT. It specifies CSAIQNTEAFF.

This chain uses TRBV19 with TRBJ2-5, with a possible D match to TRBD1 (5 bases). This CDR3 has 16 residues. Germline V CDR1 and CDR2: LNHDA, SQIVND (reference sequence). Trimming removed 5 bases at V and 5 bases at J, with 21 bases between. CDR3 sequence reads: CASSSMTVGVGETQYF. For the CDR3, the DNA is TGTGCCAGTAGTTCAATGACAGTAGGTGTTGGGGAGACCCAGTACTTC.

This chain uses TRBV27 with TRBJ2-3; 7 bases are shared with TRBD2. With V trimmed by 6 bases and J by 2 bases, 8 bases remained unmatched. CDR1 is MNHEY, CDR2 SMNVEV, per germline (reference sequence). CDR3 length: 15 amino acids. This CDR3 reads CASSHLADPTDTQYF. For the CDR3, the DNA is TGTGCCAGCAGCCATCTAGCGGATCCCACAGATACGCAGTATTTT.

This chain uses TRBV11-3 with TRBJ1-1; D is perhaps TRBD1 (5 bases). V lost 6 bases to trimming and J lost 4 bases, with 12 bases between them. Germline-derived CDR1 and CDR2 are SGHNT and YENEEA. CDR3 length: 13 amino acids. The CDR3 coding sequence is TGTGCCAGCAGTATAGGCAGGGTCACTGAAGCTTTCTTT. Translating it yields CASSIGRVTEAFF.

A few counts support this clonotype. The chain combines TRBV2 with TRBJ1-1; D not certain. Trimming took off 5 bases at V and 7 bases at J, with 11 bases between the two ends. Per the germline V gene, CDR1 is SNHLY and CDR2 is FYNNEI. The CDR3 is 12 residues long. CDR3 protein: CASSIQTLEAFF. CDR3 nucleotides: TGTGCCAGCAGTATACAGACGCTTGAAGCTTTCTTT.

This clonotype showed up just a few times. The rearrangement links TRBV20-1 to TRBJ2-7; D not resolved. V was cut by 3 bases and J by 3 bases, with 12 bases left in between. From germline, CDR1 is DFQATT and CDR2 SNEGSKA (reference sequence). The CDR3 runs 13 residues. This chain's CDR3 is CSASVGFIYEQYF. In DNA form, the CDR3 reads TGCAGTGCTAGCGTAGGTTTTATCTACGAGCAGTACTTC.

The V gene is TRBV7-2, the J gene TRBJ2-2; unclear D gene. V was clipped by 0 bases and J by 4 bases, with 12 bases between them. CDR3 length equals 16 residues. Germline lookup yields CDR1 SGHTA and CDR2 FQGNSA. In DNA form, the CDR3 reads TGTGCCAGCAGCTTAGCCACAGCACTAAGCACCGGGGAGCTGTTTTTT. It translates to CASSLATALSTGELFF.

CDR3 protein: CASSFTGLTAETQYF. CDR3 coding DNA: TGTGCCAGCAGCTTTACCGGACTGACCGCAGAGACCCAGTACTTC. The chain couples TRBV9 to TRBJ2-5; tentatively, D is TRBD2 (5 bases). Trimming cost V 4 bases and J 4 bases, with 17 bases left between them. CDR3 size: 15 residues. CDR1 and CDR2 from the germline V gene are SGDLS and YYNGEE.

This clonotype has only a few counts. The chain has TRBV19 and TRBJ1-2; unclear D gene. V lost 2 bases and J 3 bases, leaving 7 bases between the germline ends. This CDR3 is built from 13 residues. Per the germline V gene, CDR1 is LNHDA and CDR2 is SQIVND (reference sequence). CDR3 nucleotides: TGTGCCAGTAGTATACTAGGTGACTATGGCTACACCTTC. It translates to CASSILGDYGYTF.

The J gene is TRBJ1-5, the V gene TRBV4-2; weak D call: TRBD1 (5 bases). This CDR3 has 16 residues. Trimming pared 0 bases from V and 6 bases from J, leaving 15 bases between. Germline lookup yields CDR1 LGHNA and CDR2 YNFKEQ. The CDR3 is CASSQDPDNGGQPQHF. CDR3 sequence (DNA): TGTGCCAGCAGCCAAGACCCCGACAACGGGGGTCAGCCCCAGCATTTT.

The rearrangement links TRBV19 to TRBJ1-3; D unclear. CDR1 is LNHDA, CDR2 SQIVND, per germline (reference sequence). Trimming pared 3 bases from V and 0 bases from J, leaving 12 bases between. The CDR3 runs to 16 residues. The chain's CDR3 is CASSIRAGSSGNTIYF. The CDR3 DNA follows: TGTGCCAGTAGTATCCGTGCGGGTAGCTCTGGAAACACCATATATTTT.

This clonotype is medium-sized (0.01 to 0.1%) by share. The chain is built from TRBV7-9 and TRBJ1-2; D gene unclear. The CDR3 covers 17 residues. Germline values: CDR1 SEHNR, CDR2 FQNEAQ (reference sequence). V was cut by 2 bases and J by 7 bases, with 23 bases left in between. This chain's CDR3 is CASSLFGSARVELGYTF. The CDR3 bases are TGTGCCAGCAGCTTATTTGGGTCAGCTCGGGTTGAACTTGGCTACACCTTC. Filled out from reference TRBV7-9 and TRBJ1-2, the complete variable domain reads DTGVSQNPRHKITKRGQNVTFRCDPISEHNRLYWYRQTLGQGPEFLTYFQNEAQLEKSRLLSDRFSAERPKGSFSTLEIQRTEQGDSAMYLCASSLFGSARVELGYTFGSGTRLTVV.

The chain recombines TRBV19 with TRBJ1-1, with D possibly matching TRBD1 (6 bases). Germline V gene sequence: CDR1 LNHDA, CDR2 SQIVND (reference sequence). Trimming took 6 bases from V and 0 from J, leaving 14 bases between them. This CDR3 is built from 15 residues. CDR3 sequence (DNA): TGTGCCAGTAGCAGGGACACATCAATGAACACTGAAGCTTTCTTT. This translates into CASSRDTSMNTEAFF.

This clonotype was counted only a few times. J is TRBJ1-6 and V is TRBV5-1; no clear D gene. Germline values: CDR1 SGHRS, CDR2 YFSETQ. CDR3 length: 13 residues. Trimming left V 0 bases short and J 7 bases short, with 5 bases between. Written as DNA, the CDR3 is TGCGCCAGCAGCTTGGGCGAGAATTCACCCCTCCACTTT. Protein sequence: CASSLGENSPLHF.

This chain joins TRBV12-3 or TRBV12-4 and TRBJ1-2, with 7 bases identical to TRBD1. Trimming at V came to 6 bases and at J to 9 bases, leaving 10 bases not matched to a gene. This CDR3 is 13 amino acids long. This chain's CDR3 is CASSNPGQRSYTF. The DNA of the CDR3 is TGTGCCAGCAGCAATCCGGGACAGAGGAGCTACACCTTC.

In regard to this clonotype: The junction differs from germline at one of its ends, possibly a read error. CDR3 protein: CASSRSQPSGTGEF. The CDR3 region has the DNA TGTGCCAGCAGCAGATCGCAGCCCTCCGGGACAGGGGAATTC. This chain links TRBV7-9 with TRBJ1-2; the match to TRBD1 covers 10 bases. The length of the CDR3 is 14 residues. CDR1 and CDR2 from the germline V gene are SEHNR and FQNEAQ (reference sequence).

The rearrangement links TRBV7-2 to TRBJ2-1; 9 nucleotides align to TRBD2. The CDR3 spans 15 residues. Germline values: CDR1 SGHTA, CDR2 FQGNSA. Unmatched junction bases numbered 4, after V lost 5 bases and J lost 2 bases. The chain's CDR3 is CASSLSGGPYNEQFF. CDR3 DNA sequence: TGTGCCAGCAGCCTTAGCGGGGGACCCTACAATGAGCAGTTCTTC.